These T cell receptor beta chains were read from a single sample in a study of blood T cells in healthy people across ages. A single record per CDR3 protein comes from TCRdb applying MiXCR to the 5' RACE reads. Of 1.5 million to 2 million distinct CDR3 sequences listed, roughly 50% were seen once; the top ten hold 2% to 2.5%. Sample: blood. Every receptor here comes from a woman between 40 and 55 years old in good health. Both conserved end residues are part of each CDR3.

>TRBV9
CASSTGLAGGHGELFF
>TRBV10-3
CAISSGTSGETDTQYF
>TRBV29-1
CSVVGAGWETQYF
>TRBV4-1
CASSQDFGNRNQPQHF
>TRBV28
CASSSELYEQYF
>TRBV7-2
CASSLALAGANVLTF
>TRBV28
CASRAGLRPEAFF
>TRBV12-3/TRBV12-4
CASTSPVRGGQFF
>TRBV6-1
CASRIDRSTDTQYF
>TRBV14
CASSQDGAGGFNNEQFF
>TRBV6-2/TRBV6-3
CASSYNSFGQERDTQYF
>TRBV6-2/TRBV6-3
CASDPLSSYQPQHF
>TRBV18
CASSEAGGERTDTQYF
>TRBV18
CASSPDRGTGYTF
>TRBV28
CASSLPGVASYEQYF
>TRBV18
CASSPPSGTGVYEQYF
>TRBV9
CASSVEVVSNNEQFF
>TRBV7-9
CASSSATSGVIETQYF
>TRBV4-1
CASSQGGGGFSYEQYF
>TRBV5-5
CASSLWGVAYNEQFF
>TRBV29-1
CSTIRDSGRNEQFF
>TRBV4-3
CASSQDRAGMSTDTQYF
>TRBV11-2
CASSYNRDLNYGYTF
>TRBV13
CASSSAAGRNIQYF
>TRBV10-1
CASAAGVAGDTDTQYF
>TRBV7-2
CASSRHPNYEQYF
>TRBV13
CASSLFVQDITDTQYF
>TRBV21-1
CASSKKRPGRGPCGFPYEQYF